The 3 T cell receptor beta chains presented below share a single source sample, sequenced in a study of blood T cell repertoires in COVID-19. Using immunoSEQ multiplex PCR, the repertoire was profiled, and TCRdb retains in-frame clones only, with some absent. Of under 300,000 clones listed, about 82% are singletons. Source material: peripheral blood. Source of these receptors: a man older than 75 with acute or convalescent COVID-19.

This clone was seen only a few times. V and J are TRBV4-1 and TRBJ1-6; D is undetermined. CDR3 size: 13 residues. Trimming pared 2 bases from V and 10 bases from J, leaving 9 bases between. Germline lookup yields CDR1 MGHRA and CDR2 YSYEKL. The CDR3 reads CASSQISVSPLHF. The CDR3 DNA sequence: TGCGCCAGCAGCCAAATTTCGGTCTCACCCCTCCACTTT.

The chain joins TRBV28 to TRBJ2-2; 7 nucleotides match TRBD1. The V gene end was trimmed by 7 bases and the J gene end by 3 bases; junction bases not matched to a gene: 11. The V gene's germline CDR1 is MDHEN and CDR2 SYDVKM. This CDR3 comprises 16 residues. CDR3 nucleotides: TGTGCCAGCACAATAACAGGGGACAGATACACCGGGGAGCTGTTTTTT. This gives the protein CASTITGDRYTGELFF.

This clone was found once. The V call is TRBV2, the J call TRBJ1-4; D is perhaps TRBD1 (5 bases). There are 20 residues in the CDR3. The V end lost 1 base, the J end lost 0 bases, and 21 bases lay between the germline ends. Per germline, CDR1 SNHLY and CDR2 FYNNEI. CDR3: CASSEDRVGTPRTTNEKLFF. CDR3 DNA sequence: TGTGCCAGCAGTGAAGATAGGGTAGGGACTCCTCGAACAACTAATGAAAAACTGTTTTTT.